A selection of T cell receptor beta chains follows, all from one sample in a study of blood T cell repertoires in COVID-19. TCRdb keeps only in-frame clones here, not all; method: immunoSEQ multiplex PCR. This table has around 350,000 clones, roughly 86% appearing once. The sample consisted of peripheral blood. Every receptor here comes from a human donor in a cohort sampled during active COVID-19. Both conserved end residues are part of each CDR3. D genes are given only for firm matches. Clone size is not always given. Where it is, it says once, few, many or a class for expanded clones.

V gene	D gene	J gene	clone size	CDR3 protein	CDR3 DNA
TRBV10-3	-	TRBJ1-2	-	CAISGDQGGYGYTF	TGTGCCATCAGTGGGGACCAGGGAGGATATGGCTACACCTTC
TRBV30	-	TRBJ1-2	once	CAWSGGNYGYTF	TGTGCCTGGAGCGGGGGAAACTATGGCTACACCTTC
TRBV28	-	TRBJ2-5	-	CASSLWSGKETQYF	TGTGCCAGCAGTTTGTGGTCGGGGAAAGAGACCCAGTACTTC
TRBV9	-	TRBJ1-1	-	CASSGQPHTEAFF	TGTGCCAGCAGCGGACAACCTCACACTGAAGCTTTCTTT
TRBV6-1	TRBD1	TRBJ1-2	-	CASSERVTGDGYTF	TGTGCCAGCAGTGAAAGGGTGACAGGGGACGGCTACACCTTC
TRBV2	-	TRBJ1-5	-	CASSGSRGAGQPQHF	TGTGCCAGCAGTGGCTCACGGGGGGCGGGTCAGCCCCAGCATTTT
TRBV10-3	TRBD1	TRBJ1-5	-	CAISVGTDGQPQHF	TGTGCCATCAGTGTTGGGACAGACGGCCAGCCCCAGCATTTT
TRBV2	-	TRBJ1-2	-	CASQGTLNYGYTF	TGTGCCAGCCAGGGGACCCTAAACTATGGCTACACCTTC
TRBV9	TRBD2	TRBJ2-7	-	CASSVEAGKGSSYEQYF	TGTGCCAGCAGCGTAGAAGCGGGAAAAGGGAGCTCCTACGAGCAGTACTTC
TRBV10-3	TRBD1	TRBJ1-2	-	CATTLDREIYGYTF	TGTGCCACCACGTTGGACAGGGAGATCTATGGCTACACCTTC
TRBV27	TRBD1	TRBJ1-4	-	CASSLGQGFEKLFF	TGTGCCAGCAGTCTGGGACAGGGGTTTGAAAAACTGTTTTTT
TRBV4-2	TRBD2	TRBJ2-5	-	CASSQDMGGGAGTQYF	TGTGCCAGCAGCCAAGATATGGGCGGGGGGGCCGGGACCCAGTACTTC
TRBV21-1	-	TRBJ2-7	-	CASSKKGPQGVVYEQYF	TGTGCCAGCAGCAAAAAGGGGCCGCAGGGGGTAGTGTACGAGCAGTACTTC
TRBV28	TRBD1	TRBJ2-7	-	CASSTFRTGEVSYEQYF	TGTGCCAGCAGTACCTTCAGGACAGGGGAGGTATCCTACGAGCAGTACTTC
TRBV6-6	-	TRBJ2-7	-	CASEYLRGGDEQYF	TGTGCCAGTGAATACCTGAGGGGGGGAGACGAGCAGTACTTC
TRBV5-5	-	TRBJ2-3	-	CASLPRGARTDTQYF	TGTGCCAGCCTACCCCGGGGGGCGCGCACAGATACGCAGTATTTT
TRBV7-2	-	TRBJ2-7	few	CASSFGSSYEQYF	TGTGCCAGCAGCTTCGGGTCCTCCTACGAGCAGTACTTC
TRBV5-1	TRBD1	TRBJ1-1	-	CASSLSQGGGRTEAFF	TGCGCCAGCAGCTTGAGTCAGGGGGGCGGGCGCACTGAAGCTTTCTTT
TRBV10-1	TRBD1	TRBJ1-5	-	CASRLKRVQGNCNQPQHF	TGCGCCAGCAGATTAAAAAGGGTACAGGGGAATTGCAATCAGCCCCAGCATTTT
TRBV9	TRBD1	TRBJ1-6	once	CASSFNSPGTGDNSPLHF	TGTGCCAGCAGCTTCAACTCCCCCGGGACAGGGGATAATTCACCCCTCCACTTT
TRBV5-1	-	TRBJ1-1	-	CASSRGGVTEAFF	TGCGCCAGCTCCCGGGGGGGTGTCACTGAAGCTTTCTTT
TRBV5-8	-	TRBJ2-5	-	CASSLAQGYQETQYF	TGTGCCAGCAGCTTGGCACAGGGCTACCAAGAGACCCAGTACTTC
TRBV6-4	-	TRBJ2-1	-	CASRLQGGPQFF	TGTGCCAGCAGGCTGCAGGGGGGACCTCAGTTCTTC
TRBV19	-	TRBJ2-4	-	CASSMLESIQYF	TGTGCCAGTAGTATGTTAGAGAGCATTCAGTACTTC
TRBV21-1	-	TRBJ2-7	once	CASSKVGTRYEQYF	TGTGCCAGCAGCAAAGTTGGGACTAGGTACGAGCAGTACTTC
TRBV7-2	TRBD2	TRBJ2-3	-	CASSLGSGGRSDTQYF	TGTGCCAGCAGCTTAGGTAGCGGGGGAAGGTCAGATACGCAGTATTTT
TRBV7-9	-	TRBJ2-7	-	CASSLRPYEQYF	TGTGCCAGCAGCCTCCGTCCCTACGAGCAGTACTTC
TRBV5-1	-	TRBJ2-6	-	CASSPTVSGANVLTF	TGCGCCAGCAGCCCCACAGTCTCTGGGGCCAACGTCCTGACTTTC
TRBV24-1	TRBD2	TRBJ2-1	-	CATSDPHGETSAYNEQFF	TGTGCCACCAGTGACCCCCACGGGGAGACTAGCGCCTACAATGAGCAGTTCTTC
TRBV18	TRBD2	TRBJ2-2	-	CASSPPGQRGAPNTGELFF	TGTGCCAGCTCACCACCGGGTCAGCGGGGGGCCCCGAACACCGGGGAGCTGTTTTTT
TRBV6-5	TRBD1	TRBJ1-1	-	CASRQGNTEAFF	TGTGCCAGCCGACAGGGGAACACTGAAGCTTTCTTT
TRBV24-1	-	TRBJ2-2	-	CATSSPGTGELFF	TGTGCCACCAGTTCACCGGGCACCGGGGAGCTGTTTTTT
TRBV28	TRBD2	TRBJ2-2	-	CASSPGGLAGAGELFF	TGTGCCAGCAGTCCGGGGGGACTAGCGGGAGCCGGGGAGCTGTTTTTT
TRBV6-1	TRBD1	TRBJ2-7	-	CASSDRNRGYEQYF	TGTGCCAGCAGTGATAGGAACAGGGGCTACGAGCAGTACTTC
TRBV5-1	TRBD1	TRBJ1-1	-	CASSFGQGTEAFF	TGCGCCAGCAGCTTTGGACAGGGTACTGAAGCTTTCTTT
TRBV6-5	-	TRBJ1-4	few	CASSYSGGPGNEKLFF	TGTGCCAGCAGTTACTCAGGAGGGCCAGGGAATGAAAAACTGTTTTTT
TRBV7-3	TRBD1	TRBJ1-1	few	CASSTSGTENTEAFF	TGTGCCAGCAGCACCTCCGGGACAGAGAACACTGAAGCTTTCTTT
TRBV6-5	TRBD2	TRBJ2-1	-	CASRQPSGHEQFF	TGTGCCAGCAGACAACCTAGCGGGCATGAGCAGTTCTTC
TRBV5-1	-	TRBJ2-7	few	CASSSDDSLGYEQYF	TGCGCCAGCAGCTCCGACGACAGCCTGGGATACGAGCAGTACTTC
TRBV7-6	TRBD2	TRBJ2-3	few	CASRRKGTSGSVSTDTQYF	TGTGCCAGCAGAAGAAAAGGGACTAGCGGGAGTGTGAGCACAGATACGCAGTATTTT
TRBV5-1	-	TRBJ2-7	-	CASRTGEEQYF	TGCGCCAGCAGGACAGGAGAAGAGCAGTACTTC
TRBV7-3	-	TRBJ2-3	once	CASSSFRTDTQYF	TGTGCCAGCAGTTCCTTCCGCACAGATACGCAGTATTTT
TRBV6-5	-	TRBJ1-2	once	CASSYSEGDYGYTF	TGTGCCAGCAGTTACTCGGAGGGTGACTATGGCTACACCTTC
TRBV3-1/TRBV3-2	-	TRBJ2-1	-	CASSQSGPGYNEQFF	TGTGCCAGCAGCCAATCAGGGCCAGGGTACAATGAGCAGTTCTTC
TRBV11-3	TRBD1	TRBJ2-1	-	CASSLGTGEFHEQFF	TGTGCCAGCAGCCTCGGGACAGGGGAATTCCATGAGCAGTTCTTC
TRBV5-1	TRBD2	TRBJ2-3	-	CASSLVGTSGSYLQYF	TGCGCCAGCAGCTTGGTCGGGACTAGCGGGAGTTATCTCCAGTATTTT
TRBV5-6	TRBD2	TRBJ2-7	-	CASSFTGEGYEQYF	TGTGCCAGCAGCTTTACGGGGGAGGGCTACGAGCAGTACTTC
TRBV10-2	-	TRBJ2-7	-	CASSGSGEQYF	TGCGCCAGCAGTGGATCGGGGGAGCAGTACTTC
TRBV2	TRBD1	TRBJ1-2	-	CASEGTGRFGYTF	TGTGCCAGCGAAGGGACAGGGCGGTTTGGCTACACCTTC
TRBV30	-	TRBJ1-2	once	CAWSSKRVPNYGYTF	TGTGCCTGGAGTTCAAAGCGGGTACCTAACTATGGCTACACCTTC